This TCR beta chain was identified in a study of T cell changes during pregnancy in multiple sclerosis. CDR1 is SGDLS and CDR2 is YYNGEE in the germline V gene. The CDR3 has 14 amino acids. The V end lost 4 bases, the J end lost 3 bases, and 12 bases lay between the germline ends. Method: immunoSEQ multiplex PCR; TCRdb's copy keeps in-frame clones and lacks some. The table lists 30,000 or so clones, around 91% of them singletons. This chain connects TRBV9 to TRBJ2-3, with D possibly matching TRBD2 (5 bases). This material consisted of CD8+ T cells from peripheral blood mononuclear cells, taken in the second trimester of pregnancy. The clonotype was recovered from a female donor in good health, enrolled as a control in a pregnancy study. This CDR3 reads CASSRTSGTDTQYF. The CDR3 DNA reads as TGTGCCAGCAGCCGGACCTCGGGGACAGATACGCAGTATTTT.